This T cell receptor beta chain is from a study of blood T cell repertoires in COVID-19. Participant reports of clinical history set cohort assignment. In the original workflow: The assay estimated nucleated cells by amplifying reference gene primers. TCRdb keeps only in-frame clones here, not all; method: immunoSEQ multiplex PCR. For V, J and clone size, that table is used; D and trimming come from the DNA. Seen here are around 220,000 clones, 80% observed once, and the top ten hold about 7%. The germline V gene encodes CDR1 LGHDT and CDR2 YNNKEL (reference sequence). The CDR3 is made up of 14 amino acids. V was trimmed by 1 base and J by 6 bases, leaving 12 bases between them.

The chain joins TRBV3-1 (or the pseudogene TRBV3-2) to TRBJ1-1; D remains ambiguous. The specimen was PBMCs or T cells enriched from blood (not recorded which). This TCR was recovered from a middle-aged woman with acute COVID-19. This chain's CDR3 is CASSQVGLKAEAFF. In DNA, the CDR3 is TGTGCCAGCAGCCAAGTGGGCCTTAAGGCTGAAGCTTTCTTT.